This T cell receptor (beta chain) derives from a study of T cell changes during pregnancy in multiple sclerosis. The table came from immunoSEQ multiplex PCR; TCRdb's copy has only in-frame clones and leaves some out. The sample contains about 72,000 clones, roughly nine tenths of which appear only once. V shed 6 bases and J shed 9 bases, with 12 bases lying between them. CDR3 length equals 12 residues. From germline, CDR1 is SNHLY and CDR2 FYNNEI. The chain couples TRBV2 to TRBJ2-1; tentatively, D is TRBD2 (6 bases). The sequence was obtained from a female donor with multiple sclerosis, enrolled in a pregnancy study. Sequenced here: peripheral blood, sampled in the second trimester of pregnancy. The CDR3 reads CASRGGGFEQFF. In nucleotides, the CDR3 is TGTGCCAGCAGGGGGGGAGGTTTTGAGCAGTTCTTC.